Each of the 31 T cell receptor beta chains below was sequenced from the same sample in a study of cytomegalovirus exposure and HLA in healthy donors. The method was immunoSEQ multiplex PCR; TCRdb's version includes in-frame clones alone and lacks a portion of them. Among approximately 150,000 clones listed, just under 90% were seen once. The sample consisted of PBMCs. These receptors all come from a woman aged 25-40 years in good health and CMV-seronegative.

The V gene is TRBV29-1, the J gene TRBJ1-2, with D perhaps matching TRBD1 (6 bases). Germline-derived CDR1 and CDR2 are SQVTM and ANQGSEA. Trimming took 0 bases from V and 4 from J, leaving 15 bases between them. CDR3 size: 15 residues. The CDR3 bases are TGCAGCGTTGAAGATCCACAGGGTCGTACCTATGGCTACACCTTC. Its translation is CSVEDPQGRTYGYTF. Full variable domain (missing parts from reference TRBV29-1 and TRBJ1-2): SAVISQKPSRDICQRGTSLTIQCQVDSQVTMMFWYRQQPGQSLTLIATANQGSEATYESGFVIDKFPISRPNLTFSTLTVSNMSPEDSSIYLCSVEDPQGRTYGYTFGSGTRLTVV.

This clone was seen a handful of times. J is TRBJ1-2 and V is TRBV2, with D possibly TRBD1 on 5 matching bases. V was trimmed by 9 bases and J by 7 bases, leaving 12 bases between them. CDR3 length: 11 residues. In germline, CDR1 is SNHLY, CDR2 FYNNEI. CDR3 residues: CARQGEAGYTF. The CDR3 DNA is TGTGCCAGGCAGGGTGAGGCTGGCTACACCTTC.

The CDR3 is CASSRIAGANNEQFF. The CDR3 DNA is TGTGCCAGCAGCCGTATAGCGGGGGCGAACAATGAGCAGTTCTTC. The chain carries TRBV14 and TRBJ2-1, with 9 bases lining up with TRBD2. The CDR3 totals 15 residues. V gave up 4 bases and J gave up 5 bases; unmatched junction bases: 6. CDR1 and CDR2 from the germline V gene are SGHDN and FVKESK.

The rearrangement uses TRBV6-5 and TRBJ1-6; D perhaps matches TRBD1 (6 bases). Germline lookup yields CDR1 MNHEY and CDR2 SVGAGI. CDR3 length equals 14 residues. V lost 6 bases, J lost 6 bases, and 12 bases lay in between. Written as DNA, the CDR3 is TGTGCCAGCAGATGGGACAACTCTAATTCACCCCTCCACTTT. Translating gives CASRWDNSNSPLHF.

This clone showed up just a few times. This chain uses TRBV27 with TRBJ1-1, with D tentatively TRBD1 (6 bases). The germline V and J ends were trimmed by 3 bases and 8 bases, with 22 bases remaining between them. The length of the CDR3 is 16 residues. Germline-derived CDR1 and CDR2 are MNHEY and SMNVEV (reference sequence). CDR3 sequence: CASSFFGVGGASEAFF. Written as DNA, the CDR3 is TGTGCCAGCAGTTTCTTCGGAGTTGGGGGGGCCTCCGAAGCTTTCTTT.

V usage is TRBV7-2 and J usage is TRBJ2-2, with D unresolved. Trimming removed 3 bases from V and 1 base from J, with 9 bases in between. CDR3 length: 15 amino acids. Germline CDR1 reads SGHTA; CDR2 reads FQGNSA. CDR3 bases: TGTGCCAGCAGCTTGTTCGGTGGGAACACCGGGGAGCTGTTTTTT. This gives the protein CASSLFGGNTGELFF.

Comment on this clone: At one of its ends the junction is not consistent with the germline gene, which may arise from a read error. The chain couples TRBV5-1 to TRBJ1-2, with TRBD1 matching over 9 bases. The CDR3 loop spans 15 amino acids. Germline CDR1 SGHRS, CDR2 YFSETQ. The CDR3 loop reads CASSLGQGLNYGYTF. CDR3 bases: TGCGCCAGCAGTTTGGGACAGGGCCTAAACTATGGCTACACCTTC.

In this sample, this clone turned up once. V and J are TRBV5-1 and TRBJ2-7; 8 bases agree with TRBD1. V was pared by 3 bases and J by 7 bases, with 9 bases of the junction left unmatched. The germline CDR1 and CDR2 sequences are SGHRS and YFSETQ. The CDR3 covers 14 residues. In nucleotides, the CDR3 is TGCGCCAGCAGCTGGACGGACAGGGTAAGGGAGCAGTACTTC. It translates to CASSWTDRVREQYF. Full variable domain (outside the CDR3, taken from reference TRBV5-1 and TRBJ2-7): KAGVTQTPRYLIKTRGQQVTLSCSPISGHRSVSWYQQTPGQGLQFLFEYFSETQRNKGNFPGRFSGRQFSNSRSEMNVSTLELGDSALYLCASSWTDRVREQYFGPGTRLTVT.

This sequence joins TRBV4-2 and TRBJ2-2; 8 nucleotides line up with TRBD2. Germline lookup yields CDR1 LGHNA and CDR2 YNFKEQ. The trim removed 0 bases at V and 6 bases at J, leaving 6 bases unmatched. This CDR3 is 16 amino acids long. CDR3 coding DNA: TGTGCCAGCAGCCAAGATTCATTTAGCGGGGCCGGGGAGCTGTTTTTT. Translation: CASSQDSFSGAGELFF.

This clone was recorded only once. The CDR3 loop reads CASSDLRQGTLYEQYF. DNA of the CDR3: TGCGCCAGCAGCGACCTACGACAGGGAACTCTTTACGAGCAGTACTTC. The rearrangement uses TRBV5-1 and TRBJ2-7, with 7 bases identical to TRBD1. This CDR3 is built from 16 residues. Looked up from germline, CDR1 is SGHRS and CDR2 is YFSETQ. The junction had 14 bases not matched to a gene; V was cut back by 4 bases and J by 4 bases.

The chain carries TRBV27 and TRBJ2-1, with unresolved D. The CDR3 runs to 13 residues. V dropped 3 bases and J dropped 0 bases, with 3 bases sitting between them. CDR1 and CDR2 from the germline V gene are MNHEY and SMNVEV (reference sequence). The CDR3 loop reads CASSFSSYNEQFF. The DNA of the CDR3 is TGTGCCAGCAGTTTTAGCTCCTACAATGAGCAGTTCTTC.

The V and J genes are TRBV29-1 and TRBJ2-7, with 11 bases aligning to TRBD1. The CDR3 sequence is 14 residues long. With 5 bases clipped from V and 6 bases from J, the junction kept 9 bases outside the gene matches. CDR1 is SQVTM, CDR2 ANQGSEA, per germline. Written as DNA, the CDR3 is TGCAGCGTTTGGTCAGGGACAGGGGGTTTCGAGCAGTACTTC. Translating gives CSVWSGTGGFEQYF.

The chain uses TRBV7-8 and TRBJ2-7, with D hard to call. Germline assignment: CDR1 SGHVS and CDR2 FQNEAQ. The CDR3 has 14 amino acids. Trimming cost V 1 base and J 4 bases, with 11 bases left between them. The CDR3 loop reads CASSLVVPTYEQYF. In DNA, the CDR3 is TGTGCCAGCAGCTTAGTAGTGCCGACTTACGAGCAGTACTTC.

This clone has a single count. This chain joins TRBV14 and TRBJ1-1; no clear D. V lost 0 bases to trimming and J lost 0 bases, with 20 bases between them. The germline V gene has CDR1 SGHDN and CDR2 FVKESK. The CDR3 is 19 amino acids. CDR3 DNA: TGTGCCAGCAGCCAAGAAATCAGCGCGCCGGGGTTGATGAACACTGAAGCTTTCTTT. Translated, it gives CASSQEISAPGLMNTEAFF.

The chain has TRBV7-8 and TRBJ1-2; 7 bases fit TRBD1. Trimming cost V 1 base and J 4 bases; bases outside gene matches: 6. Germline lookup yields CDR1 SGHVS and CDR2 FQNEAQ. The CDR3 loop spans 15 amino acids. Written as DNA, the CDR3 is TGTGCCAGCAGCTTAGATCGGGCAGGGGGCTATGGCTACACCTTC. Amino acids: CASSLDRAGGYGYTF. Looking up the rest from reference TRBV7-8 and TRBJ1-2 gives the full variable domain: GAGVSQSPRYKVAKRGQDVALRCDPISGHVSLFWYQQALGQGPEFLTYFQNEAQLDKSGLPSDRFFAERPEGSVSTLKIQRTQQEDSAVYLCASSLDRAGGYGYTFGSGTRLTVV.

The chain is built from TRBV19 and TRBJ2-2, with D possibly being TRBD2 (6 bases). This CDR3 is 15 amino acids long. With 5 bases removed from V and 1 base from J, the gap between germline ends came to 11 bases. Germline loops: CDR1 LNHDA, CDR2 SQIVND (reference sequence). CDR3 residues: CASSPGSWNTGELFF. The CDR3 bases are TGTGCCAGTAGTCCCGGGAGCTGGAACACCGGGGAGCTGTTTTTT.

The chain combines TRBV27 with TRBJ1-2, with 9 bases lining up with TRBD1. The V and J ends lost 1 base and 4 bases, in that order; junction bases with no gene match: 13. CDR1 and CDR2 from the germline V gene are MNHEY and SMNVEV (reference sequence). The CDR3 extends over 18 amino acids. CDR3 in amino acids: CASSLLGGGTGGAYGYTF. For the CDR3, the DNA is TGTGCCAGCAGTTTATTAGGGGGCGGAACAGGGGGCGCCTATGGCTACACCTTC.

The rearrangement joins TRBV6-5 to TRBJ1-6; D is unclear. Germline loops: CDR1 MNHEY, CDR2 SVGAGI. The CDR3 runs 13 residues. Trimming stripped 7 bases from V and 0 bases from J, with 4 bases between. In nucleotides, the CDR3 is TGTGCCAGCACGAGCTCCTATAATTCACCCCTCCACTTT. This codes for CASTSSYNSPLHF.

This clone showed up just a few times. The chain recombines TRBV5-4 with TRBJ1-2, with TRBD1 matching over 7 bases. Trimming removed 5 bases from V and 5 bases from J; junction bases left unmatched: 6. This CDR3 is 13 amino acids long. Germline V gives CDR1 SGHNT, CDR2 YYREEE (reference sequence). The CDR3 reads CASRETGQYGYTF. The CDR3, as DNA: TGTGCCAGCAGGGAGACAGGGCAATATGGCTACACCTTC.

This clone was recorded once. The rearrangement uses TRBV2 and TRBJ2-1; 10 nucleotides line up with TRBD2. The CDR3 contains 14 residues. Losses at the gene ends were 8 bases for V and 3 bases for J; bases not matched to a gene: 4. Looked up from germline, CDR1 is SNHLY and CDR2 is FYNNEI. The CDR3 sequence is CASQSSGGYNEQFF. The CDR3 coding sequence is TGTGCCAGCCAGTCTAGCGGGGGCTACAATGAGCAGTTCTTC. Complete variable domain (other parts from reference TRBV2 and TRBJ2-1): EPEVTQTPSHQVTQMGQEVILRCVPISNHLYFYWYRQILGQKVEFLVSFYNNEISEKSEIFDDQFSVERPDGSNFTLKIRSTKLEDSAMYFCASQSSGGYNEQFFGPGTRLTVL.

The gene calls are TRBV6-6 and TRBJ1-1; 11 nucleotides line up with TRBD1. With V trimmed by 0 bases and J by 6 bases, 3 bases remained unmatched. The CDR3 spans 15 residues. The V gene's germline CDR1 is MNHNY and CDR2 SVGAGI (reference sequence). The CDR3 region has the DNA TGTGCCAGCAGTTACTCTCGGGACAGGGGGTCTGAAGCTTTCTTT. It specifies CASSYSRDRGSEAFF.

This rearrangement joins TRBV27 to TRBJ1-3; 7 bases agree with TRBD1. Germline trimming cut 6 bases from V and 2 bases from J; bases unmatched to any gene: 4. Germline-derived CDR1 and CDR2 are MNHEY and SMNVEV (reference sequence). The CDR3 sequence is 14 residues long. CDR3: CASRTGSPGNTIYF. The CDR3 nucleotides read TGTGCCAGCAGGACAGGGAGTCCTGGAAACACCATATATTTT.

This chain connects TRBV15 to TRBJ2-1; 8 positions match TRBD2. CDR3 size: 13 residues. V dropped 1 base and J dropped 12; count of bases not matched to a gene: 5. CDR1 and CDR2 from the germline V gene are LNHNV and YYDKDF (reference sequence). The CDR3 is CATSRAGTRVQFF. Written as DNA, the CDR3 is TGTGCCACCAGCAGAGCTGGGACTAGGGTGCAGTTCTTC.

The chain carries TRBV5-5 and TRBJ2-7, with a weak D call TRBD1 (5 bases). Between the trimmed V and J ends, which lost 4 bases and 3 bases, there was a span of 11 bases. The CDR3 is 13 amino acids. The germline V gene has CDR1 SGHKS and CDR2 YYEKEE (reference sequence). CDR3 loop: CASSTGPRYEQYF. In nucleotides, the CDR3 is TGTGCCAGCAGCACAGGACCACGCTACGAGCAGTACTTC. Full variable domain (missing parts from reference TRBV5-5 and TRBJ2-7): DAGVTQSPTHLIKTRGQQVTLRCSPISGHKSVSWYQQVLGQGPQFIFQYYEKEERGRGNFPDRFSARQFPNYSSELNVNALLLGDSALYLCASSTGPRYEQYFGPGTRLTVT.

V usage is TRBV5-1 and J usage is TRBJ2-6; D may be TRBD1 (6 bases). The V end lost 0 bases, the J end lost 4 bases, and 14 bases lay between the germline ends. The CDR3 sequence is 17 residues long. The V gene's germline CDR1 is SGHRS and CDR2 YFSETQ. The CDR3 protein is CASSLGTADAGANVLTF. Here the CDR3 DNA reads TGCGCCAGCAGCTTGGGGACAGCTGACGCCGGGGCCAACGTCCTGACTTTC. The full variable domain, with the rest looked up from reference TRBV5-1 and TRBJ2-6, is KAGVTQTPRYLIKTRGQQVTLSCSPISGHRSVSWYQQTPGQGLQFLFEYFSETQRNKGNFPGRFSGRQFSNSRSEMNVSTLELGDSALYLCASSLGTADAGANVLTFGAGSRLTVL.

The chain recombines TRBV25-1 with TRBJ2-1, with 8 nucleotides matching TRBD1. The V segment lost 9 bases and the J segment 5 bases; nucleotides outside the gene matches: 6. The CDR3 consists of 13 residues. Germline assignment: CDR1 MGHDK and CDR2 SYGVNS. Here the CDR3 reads CASSGGFHNEQFF. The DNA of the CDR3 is TGTGCCAGTTCAGGGGGCTTCCACAATGAGCAGTTCTTC.

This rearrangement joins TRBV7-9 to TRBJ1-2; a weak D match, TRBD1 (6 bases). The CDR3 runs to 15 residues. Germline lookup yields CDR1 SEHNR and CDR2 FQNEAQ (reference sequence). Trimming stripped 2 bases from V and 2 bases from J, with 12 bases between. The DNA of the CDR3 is TGTGCCAGCAGCTTAACTGGACAGAGAAACTATGGCTACACCTTC. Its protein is CASSLTGQRNYGYTF.

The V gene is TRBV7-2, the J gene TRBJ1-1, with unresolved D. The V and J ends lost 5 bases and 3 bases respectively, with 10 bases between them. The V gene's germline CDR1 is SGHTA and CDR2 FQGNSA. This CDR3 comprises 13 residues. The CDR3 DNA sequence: TGTGCCAGCAGCAATCAGCGATACACTGAAGCTTTCTTT. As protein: CASSNQRYTEAFF.

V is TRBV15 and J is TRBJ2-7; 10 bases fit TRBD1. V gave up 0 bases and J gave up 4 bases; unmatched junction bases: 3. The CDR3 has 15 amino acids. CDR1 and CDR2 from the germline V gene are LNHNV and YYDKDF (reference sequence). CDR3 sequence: CATSRDGTGEYEQYF. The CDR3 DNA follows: TGTGCCACCAGCAGAGATGGGACAGGGGAATACGAGCAGTACTTC.

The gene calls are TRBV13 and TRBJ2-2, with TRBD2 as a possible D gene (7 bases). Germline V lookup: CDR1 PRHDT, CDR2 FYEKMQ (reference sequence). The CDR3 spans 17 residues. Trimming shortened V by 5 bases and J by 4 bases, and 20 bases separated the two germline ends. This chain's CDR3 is CASSKTNKGEGTGELFF. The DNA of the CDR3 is TGTGCCAGCAGCAAAACAAACAAGGGGGAGGGCACCGGGGAGCTGTTTTTT.

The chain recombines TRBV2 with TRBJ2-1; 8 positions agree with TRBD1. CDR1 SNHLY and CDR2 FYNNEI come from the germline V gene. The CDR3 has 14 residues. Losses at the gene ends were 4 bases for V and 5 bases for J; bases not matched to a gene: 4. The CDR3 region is CASSVGQANNEQFF. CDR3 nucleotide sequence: TGTGCCAGCAGTGTGGGACAGGCTAACAATGAGCAGTTCTTC.